In its sample, the clone carrying this TCR beta chain was seen a few times. The antigen is unknown. The sample originates from a study of T cell repertoires in cytomegalovirus infection. Study overall: Public TCR beta signatures indicated both CMV infection and matching HLA type. Study-level findings and limits: Cumulated frequencies of public TCR beta families served to identify carriers of CMV plus the relevant HLA.

TCRdb fed the reads into MiXCR, producing one record per CDR3 protein. The data hold about 830,000 distinct CDR3 sequences, with approximately 32% observed a single time. Germline CDR1 is MNHEY and CDR2 is SMNVEV (reference sequence). Trimming removed 2 bases from V and 1 base from J, with 12 bases in between. The CDR3 runs 15 residues. The clonotype originates from a human donor in good health (CMV status not recorded). Some clones in this sample may be carry-over from other donors' samples. The source was cultured CD8+ T cells from PBMCs, collected from culture after CMV antigen stimulation. The J gene is TRBJ2-7, the V gene TRBV27; D is unresolved. CDR3 in amino acids: CASSLKVKSSYEQYF. CDR3 DNA sequence: TGTGCCAGCAGTTTAAAGGTCAAGTCATCCTACGAGCAGTACTTC.